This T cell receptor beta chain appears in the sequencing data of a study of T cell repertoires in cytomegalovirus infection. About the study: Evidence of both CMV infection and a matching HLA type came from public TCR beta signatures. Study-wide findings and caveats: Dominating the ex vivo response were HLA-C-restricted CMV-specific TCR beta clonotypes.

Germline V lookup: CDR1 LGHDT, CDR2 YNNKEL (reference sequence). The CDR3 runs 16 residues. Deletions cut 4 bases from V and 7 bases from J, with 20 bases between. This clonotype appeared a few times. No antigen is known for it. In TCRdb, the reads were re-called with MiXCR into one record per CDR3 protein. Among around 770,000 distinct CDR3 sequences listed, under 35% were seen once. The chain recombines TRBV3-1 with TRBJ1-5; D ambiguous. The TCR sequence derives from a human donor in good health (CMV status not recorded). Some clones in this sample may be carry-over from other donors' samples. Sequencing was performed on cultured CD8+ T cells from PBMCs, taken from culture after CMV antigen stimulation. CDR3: CASSPTREVARQPQHF. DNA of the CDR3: TGTGCCAGCAGCCCGACTAGAGAGGTGGCGAGGCAGCCCCAGCATTTT.